In this sample, the clone carrying this T cell receptor beta chain turned up a few times. The source of the sample is a study of regulatory T cells in long-lasting Graves disease. The overall study: Over 5 years of antithyroid drugs with positive TSH receptor antibodies was taken to mean persistent Graves' disease.

The time point was: persistent/refractory GD, antithyroid drugs over 5 years with positive TRAb. The TCR library was prepared using RNA isolated from PBMCs. The diagnosis of Graves' disease used American Thyroid Association guidelines. In building TCR beta libraries, iRepertoire HTBI primers were used together with Arm-PCR of CDR3 regions. TCRdb re-called the multiplex PCR reads with MiXCR, one entry per CDR3 protein. The table lists about 470,000 distinct CDR3 sequences, under 25% of them singletons. With V trimmed by 3 bases and J by 8 bases, 6 bases remained unmatched. Germline CDR1 and CDR2: SQVTM and ANQGSEA. This CDR3 has 13 residues.

This chain connects TRBV29-1 to TRBJ2-1; TRBD2 matches at 8 bases. The sequencing here drew on peripheral blood mononuclear cells (PBMCs), taken when the disease was refractory, from a patient treated with antithyroid drugs. The receptor was isolated from a female donor with Graves disease. The CDR3 here is CSVETGGRDEQFF. CDR3 nucleotides: TGCAGCGTTGAGACGGGAGGGCGCGATGAGCAGTTCTTC.